Presented here are 26 T cell receptor beta chains from one specimen sequenced in a study of cytomegalovirus exposure and HLA in healthy donors. PCR primers comprised 60 Vbeta and 13 Jbeta primers. Measured with immunoSEQ multiplex PCR; TCRdb has only the in-frame clones, and not every one. The repertoire consists of some 150,000 clones, with about 80% occurring once and the leading ten covering around 2%. Specimen: PBMCs. The receptors derive from a woman in her 40s in good health and CMV-seronegative.

This chain connects TRBV10-3 to TRBJ2-7; 12 bases align to TRBD1. The CDR3 spans 14 residues. With V trimmed by 6 bases and J by 5 bases, 5 bases remained unmatched. Looked up from germline, CDR1 is ENHRY and CDR2 is SYGVKD. The CDR3 DNA follows: TGTGCCATCAGGGAGGGACAGGGGGCGAACGAGCAGTACTTC. This translates into CAIREGQGANEQYF.

V gene TRBV9 combines with J gene TRBJ1-1; a possible D gene is TRBD1 (5 bases). The ends were cut back, 0 bases at V and 7 bases at J, with 10 bases in the middle. The CDR3 is 13 residues long. Germline-derived CDR1 and CDR2 are SGDLS and YYNGEE. The CDR3 region is CASSVGGGSEAFF. CDR3 nucleotides: TGTGCCAGCAGCGTAGGGGGGGGAAGTGAAGCTTTCTTT. Based on the CDR3 plus reference TRBV9 and TRBJ1-1, the full variable domain is DSGVTQTPKHLITATGQRVTLRCSPRSGDLSVYWYQQSLDQGLQFLIQYYNGEERAKGNILERFSAQQFPDLHSELNLSSLELGDSALYFCASSVGGGSEAFFGQGTRLTVV.

Turning to this clone: One end of the junction varies from germline; a read error may be responsible. The CDR3: CASSAPGQGYEQHF. CDR3 DNA: TGTGCCAGCAGTGCGCCGGGACAGGGGTACGAGCAGCACTTC. The V and J genes are TRBV28 and TRBJ2-7; 10 bases line up with TRBD1. The CDR3 contains 14 residues. The germline V gene has CDR1 MDHEN and CDR2 SYDVKM.

The rearrangement joins TRBV27 to TRBJ2-7; possibly TRBD1 for D (5 bases). V shed 3 bases and J shed 2 bases, with 8 bases lying between them. Germline V gene sequence: CDR1 MNHEY, CDR2 SMNVEV (reference sequence). CDR3 length equals 13 residues. The CDR3 reads CASSFDRTYEQYF. CDR3 in DNA: TGTGCCAGCAGTTTCGACAGAACCTACGAGCAGTACTTC.

The V and J genes are TRBV2 and TRBJ1-2; a possible D gene is TRBD1 (5 bases). The V gene's germline CDR1 is SNHLY and CDR2 FYNNEI. The CDR3 covers 12 residues. Trimming pared 6 bases from V and 4 bases from J, leaving 9 bases between. The CDR3: CASRADSYGYTF. CDR3 bases: TGTGCCAGCAGGGCTGACAGCTATGGCTACACCTTC.

In the case of this clone: At one end, the junction sequence differs from germline, possibly due to a read error. The chain joins TRBV9 to TRBJ1-2, with unresolved D. This CDR3 has 14 amino acids. Per germline, CDR1 SGDLS and CDR2 YYNGEE. CDR3 protein: CVSSPHRELYGYTF. CDR3 coding DNA: TGTGTCAGCAGCCCGCATCGGGAGCTCTATGGCTACACCTTC. Filled out from reference TRBV9 and TRBJ1-2, the complete variable domain reads DSGVTQTPKHLITATGQRVTLRCSPRSGDLSVYWYQQSLDQGLQFLIQYYNGEERAKGNILERFSAQQFPDLHSELNLSSLELGDSALYFCVSSPHRELYGYTFGSGTRLTVV.

The chain has TRBV5-1 and TRBJ2-7; 13 bases line up with TRBD2. In germline, CDR1 is SGHRS, CDR2 YFSETQ. The CDR3 extends over 17 amino acids. J was trimmed by 2 bases and V by 1 base; bases with no gene match: 6. The CDR3 nucleotides read TGCGCCAGCAGCTTGAACTTCGGGACTAGCGGGGCCTACGAGCAGTACTTC. It encodes CASSLNFGTSGAYEQYF. The full variable domain, completed using reference TRBV5-1 and TRBJ2-7, is KAGVTQTPRYLIKTRGQQVTLSCSPISGHRSVSWYQQTPGQGLQFLFEYFSETQRNKGNFPGRFSGRQFSNSRSEMNVSTLELGDSALYLCASSLNFGTSGAYEQYFGPGTRLTVT.

This clone has just one count. The rearrangement joins TRBV7-2 to TRBJ1-2, with 7 bases lining up with TRBD1. J gave up 8 bases and V 5 bases, and 17 bases lay outside the gene matches. The CDR3 has 16 residues. Germline lookup yields CDR1 SGHTA and CDR2 FQGNSA. The CDR3 nucleotides read TGTGCCAGCAGCCCTTTCACTCGGACAGGCCTGGGGGGCTACACCTTC. Protein sequence: CASSPFTRTGLGGYTF.

The gene calls are TRBV7-3 and TRBJ2-5; a weak D match, TRBD1 (6 bases). CDR1 is SGHTA and CDR2 is FQGTGA in the germline V gene. The CDR3 totals 14 residues. The ends were cut back, 1 base at V and 4 bases at J, with 10 bases in the middle. The CDR3 sequence is CASSLIGGSETQYF. The CDR3 nucleotides read TGTGCCAGCAGCTTAATTGGGGGCTCAGAGACCCAGTACTTC.

The V and J genes are TRBV19 and TRBJ1-2; 8 bases are shared with TRBD1. This CDR3 contains 12 residues. Unmatched junction bases numbered 4, after V lost 7 bases and J lost 6 bases. Per the germline V gene, CDR1 is LNHDA and CDR2 is SQIVND (reference sequence). The CDR3 reads CASTDRVDGYTF. For the CDR3, the DNA is TGTGCCAGTACGGACAGGGTTGATGGCTACACCTTC.

This sequence joins TRBV27 and TRBJ2-7, with TRBD1 identical over 7 bases. The CDR3 has 11 amino acids. V lost 11 bases to trimming and J lost 5 bases; unmatched junction nucleotides: 6. Germline V lookup: CDR1 MNHEY, CDR2 SMNVEV (reference sequence). CDR3 nucleotides: TGTGCCGCCCGACAGGGACACGAGCAGTACTTC. Translation: CAARQGHEQYF.

The table lists this clone with a count of one. This chain links TRBV28 with TRBJ1-4, with a tentative D call TRBD1 (5 bases). Looked up from germline, CDR1 is MDHEN and CDR2 is SYDVKM. The CDR3 consists of 15 residues. Deletions cut 7 bases from V and 7 bases from J, with 19 bases between. DNA for the CDR3: TGTGCCAGCACCCTTCTAGGGGCTGCGAGTGAAAAACTGTTTTTT. Amino acid sequence: CASTLLGAASEKLFF.

The genes are TRBV10-3 and TRBJ1-4, with no clear D. There are 15 residues in the CDR3. Germline V CDR1 and CDR2: ENHRY, SYGVKD. Between the trimmed V and J ends, which lost 3 bases and 0 bases, there was a span of 8 bases. The CDR3: CAISDEHATNEKLFF. The CDR3, as DNA: TGTGCCATCAGTGACGAACATGCAACTAATGAAAAACTGTTTTTT.

The rearrangement links TRBV6-6 to TRBJ1-1, with D possibly TRBD1 on 6 matching bases. Germline V gene lookup returns CDR1 MNHNY and CDR2 SVGAGI (reference sequence). Trimming took 0 bases from V and 11 from J, leaving 16 bases between them. The CDR3 loop spans 14 amino acids. The DNA of the CDR3 is TGTGCCAGCAGTTACTCACTGACAGGTCAGACGGCTTTCTTT. Protein: CASSYSLTGQTAFF.

CDR3 bases: TGTGCCAGCAGCCAAGATCAGTCTAGCGAGGATCGGACCCAGTACTTC. This sequence encodes CASSQDQSSEDRTQYF. The V call is TRBV4-2, the J call TRBJ2-5, with a possible D match to TRBD2 (6 bases). V lost 0 bases, J lost 7 bases, and 18 bases lay in between. The CDR3 length is 16 residues. Germline V gives CDR1 LGHNA, CDR2 YNFKEQ.

This clone was detected only once. The V call is TRBV10-3, the J call TRBJ2-5; 9 bases line up with TRBD2. From germline, CDR1 is ENHRY and CDR2 SYGVKD. The CDR3 extends over 13 amino acids. The V and J ends lost 6 bases and 6 bases, in that order; junction bases with no gene match: 5. The CDR3: CAISLAGDQTQYF. DNA for the CDR3: TGTGCCATCAGCTTAGCGGGAGATCAGACCCAGTACTTC.

The chain joins TRBV27 to TRBJ2-7; 10 bases match TRBD2. The CDR3 covers 15 residues. Trimming removed 5 bases from V and 5 bases from J; junction bases left unmatched: 9. From germline, CDR1 is MNHEY and CDR2 SMNVEV (reference sequence). The CDR3 loop is CASSTSGITIHEQYF. For the CDR3, the DNA is TGTGCCAGCAGTACTAGCGGGATAACGATCCACGAGCAGTACTTC.

The chain couples TRBV6-5 to TRBJ2-7; D might be TRBD2 (6 bases). Per germline, CDR1 MNHEY and CDR2 SVGAGI. V lost 4 bases and J lost 3, with 16 bases in between. The CDR3 covers 15 residues. CDR3 region: CASSSNLGTGYEQYF. CDR3 sequence (DNA): TGTGCCAGCAGTTCCAACCTCGGGACTGGCTACGAGCAGTACTTC.

The V and J genes are TRBV7-3 and TRBJ1-1, with TRBD1 identical over 9 bases. V trimming: 3 bases; J trimming: 4 bases; junction bases outside the gene matches: 12. The CDR3 runs to 17 residues. CDR1 SGHTA and CDR2 FQGTGA come from the germline V gene. The CDR3 DNA reads as TGTGCCAGCAGCTTGGGACAGGGTTTGCTGGGGGGCACTGAAGCTTTCTTT. This codes for CASSLGQGLLGGTEAFF.

Only a few counts were recorded for this clone. V and J are TRBV28 and TRBJ1-4; D may be TRBD1 (5 bases). The CDR3 consists of 14 residues. The ends were cut back, 3 bases at V and 5 bases at J, with 10 bases in the middle. Germline V gene data show CDR1 as MDHEN and CDR2 as SYDVKM. The chain's CDR3 is CASSLGHGNEKLFF. The CDR3 bases are TGTGCCAGCAGTTTGGGGCACGGGAATGAAAAACTGTTTTTT.

This rearrangement joins TRBV5-1 to TRBJ2-5; a weak D match, TRBD1 (6 bases). Deletions cut 0 bases from V and 5 bases from J, with 17 bases between. CDR3 length: 16 amino acids. Germline V gene data show CDR1 as SGHRS and CDR2 as YFSETQ. The CDR3 loop reads CASSLGTQGPGETQYF. As DNA, the CDR3 is TGCGCCAGCAGCTTGGGCACACAGGGCCCGGGGGAGACCCAGTACTTC.

The chain links TRBV28 to TRBJ2-5; 10 bases align to TRBD2. Germline V gene sequence: CDR1 MDHEN, CDR2 SYDVKM. The CDR3 is made up of 18 amino acids. The ends lost 4 bases at V and 4 bases at J; junction bases unmatched: 15. CDR3 protein: CASSYPRYLAGVPETQYF. The CDR3 region has the DNA TGTGCCAGCAGTTACCCCAGGTACCTAGCGGGAGTACCAGAGACCCAGTACTTC.

The chain uses TRBV25-1 and TRBJ2-3; D remains ambiguous. The length of the CDR3 is 16 residues. The V end lost 2 bases, the J end lost 2 bases, and 14 bases lay between the germline ends. Germline V CDR1 and CDR2: MGHDK, SYGVNS. The CDR3 DNA follows: TGTGCCAGCAGTGAAATCTCGGCAGGAAACACAGATACGCAGTATTTT. Translation: CASSEISAGNTDTQYF.

The genes are TRBV11-3 and TRBJ2-1; 16 bases fit TRBD2. This CDR3 is built from 17 residues. V shed 5 bases and J 7 bases; nucleotides not matched to a gene: 8. Germline CDR1 SGHNT, CDR2 YENEEA. CDR3 in amino acids: CASSPGTSGRAGNEQFF. The CDR3 coding sequence is TGTGCCAGCAGCCCCGGGACTAGCGGGAGGGCCGGGAATGAGCAGTTCTTC. The variable domain in full, with the rest retrieved from reference TRBV11-3 and TRBJ2-1, is EAGVVQSPRYKIIEKKQPVAFWCNPISGHNTLYWYLQNLGQGPELLIRYENEEAVDDSQLPKDRFSAERLKGVDSTLKIQPAELGDSAVYLCASSPGTSGRAGNEQFFGPGTRLTVL.

V and J are TRBV7-9 and TRBJ2-5; TRBD1 matches 11 bases. Germline CDR1 is SEHNR and CDR2 is FQNEAQ (reference sequence). The CDR3 has 17 amino acids. The V gene end was trimmed by 5 bases and the J gene end by 4 bases; junction bases not matched to a gene: 12. Written as DNA, the CDR3 is TGTGCCAGCAGCGTCCGGACAGGGGGCATTTATACAGAGACCCAGTACTTC. As protein: CASSVRTGGIYTETQYF.

The V call is TRBV2, the J call TRBJ1-5; 8 positions agree with TRBD1. V trimming: 3 bases; J trimming: 0 bases; junction bases outside the gene matches: 13. This CDR3 is built from 19 residues. The germline CDR1 and CDR2 sequences are SNHLY and FYNNEI. As DNA, the CDR3 is TGTGCCAGCAGTGATGTGACAGGGGACTTTTGGTATAGCAATCAGCCCCAGCATTTT. It yields the protein CASSDVTGDFWYSNQPQHF.